This TCR beta chain was identified during a study of blood T cells in healthy people across ages. The CDR3 is 17 amino acids. Trimming removed 7 bases from V and 10 bases from J; junction bases left unmatched: 22. Looked up from germline, CDR1 is SNHLY and CDR2 is FYNNEI. With a J-beta primer mix and a sample-barcoded 5' primer, a second PCR ran roughly 7 to 11 cycles. Each cDNA molecule received a tag from a template-switch adaptor that had 12 random nucleotides. Each CDR3 protein is one row after TCRdb ran MiXCR on the 5' RACE reads. The data hold some 1,800,000 distinct CDR3 sequences, with more than 35% observed a single time.

Sequencing was done on a sample of blood. The gene calls are TRBV2 and TRBJ2-1; 7 bases align to TRBD1. The TCR was taken from a human donor in good health. CDR3 DNA: TGTGCCAGCAAAGCCCAGGGTTGGACAGGACCCCCTAAGGAGCAGTTCTTC. Protein product: CASKAQGWTGPPKEQFF.